Below, 17 T cell receptor beta chains from the same sample are listed, as sequenced in a study of metastatic and nonmetastatic thyroid tumors (dated by TCRdb to the early 2020s). The library was built by means of PCR. Sequenced on an Illumina HiSeq 4000. The public reads were reprocessed in TCRdb via fastp at Q25 and MiXCR, keeping in-frame beta chains. The sample data list 40,000 to 50,000 clones, and 9% to 13% of these were observed just once. About 9% of the sample belongs to the ten largest clones. No patient had received any treatment before thyroid surgery. Material: blood. Receptor source: a male donor with papillary thyroid cancer or a benign thyroid nodule (not recorded which). Some clones in this sample may be carry-over from other donors' samples.

The J gene is TRBJ1-2, the V gene TRBV11-2; 7 bases match TRBD1. CDR3 size: 12 residues. CDR1 and CDR2 from the germline V gene are SGHAT and FQNNGV. V gave up 8 bases and J gave up 5 bases; unmatched junction bases: 5. The CDR3 DNA is TGTGCCAGCGGGGGGACAGCTTATGGCTACACCTTC. Protein: CASGGTAYGYTF.

CDR3 region: CSARVHRGPENTEAFF. The DNA of the CDR3 is TGCAGTGCTAGAGTGCACAGGGGTCCCGAGAACACTGAAGCTTTCTTT. This chain connects TRBV20-1 to TRBJ1-1; 7 nucleotides line up with TRBD1. CDR3 length: 16 amino acids. Germline assignment: CDR1 DFQATT and CDR2 SNEGSKA (reference sequence). The V and J ends lost 1 base and 1 base, in that order; junction bases with no gene match: 9.

This clone was counted many times. This rearrangement joins TRBV20-1 to TRBJ2-7, with D possibly being TRBD2 (6 bases). Trimming left V 1 base short and J 1 base short, with 14 bases between. Germline V gene data show CDR1 as DFQATT and CDR2 as SNEGSKA (reference sequence). The CDR3 contains 15 residues. CDR3 amino acids: CSARGLGGFSYEQYF. DNA for the CDR3: TGCAGTGCTAGAGGTTTGGGGGGTTTTTCCTACGAGCAGTACTTC.

This clone has ten or more counts. The chain links TRBV19 to TRBJ1-2, with 11 bases identical to TRBD1. Germline trimming cut 5 bases from V and 3 bases from J; bases unmatched to any gene: 2. CDR3 length: 14 amino acids. CDR1 and CDR2 from the germline V gene are LNHDA and SQIVND (reference sequence). CDR3 sequence: CASSGDRGYYGYTF. The CDR3 DNA reads as TGTGCCAGTAGTGGGGACAGGGGGTACTATGGCTACACCTTC. The full variable domain, its missing parts supplied by reference TRBV19 and TRBJ1-2, is DGGITQSPKYLFRKEGQNVTLSCEQNLNHDAMYWYRQDPGQGLRLIYYSQIVNDFQKGDIAEGYSVSREKKESFPLTVTSAQKNPTAFYLCASSGDRGYYGYTFGSGTRLTVV.

The chain uses TRBV20-1 and TRBJ1-5; D remains ambiguous. The V end was cut by 6 bases, the J end by 1 base, with 13 bases between. The CDR3 covers 14 residues. Germline CDR1 DFQATT, CDR2 SNEGSKA (reference sequence). The CDR3 sequence is CSAARSDSNQPQHF. The CDR3 DNA reads as TGCAGTGCGGCCCGAAGTGACAGCAATCAGCCCCAGCATTTT.

This clone turned up a few times. The chain recombines TRBV2 with TRBJ2-1; a weak D match, TRBD2 (5 bases). Trimming pared 9 bases from V and 2 bases from J, leaving 17 bases between. Germline loops: CDR1 SNHLY, CDR2 FYNNEI. The length of the CDR3 is 15 residues. Here the CDR3 DNA reads TGTGCCAGTCTTCGCCTAGGAGGTGCCTACAATGAGCAGTTCTTC. Encoded protein: CASLRLGGAYNEQFF.

This clone was counted a few times. V is TRBV6-1 and J is TRBJ2-7; D gene ambiguous. This CDR3 is built from 15 residues. Germline V gene lookup returns CDR1 MNHNS and CDR2 SASEGT. With 0 bases removed from V and 6 bases from J, the gap between germline ends came to 15 bases. CDR3 bases: TGTGCCAGCAGTGAAGCTGGCCGACGGGCGGTCGAGCAGTACTTC. Translating gives CASSEAGRRAVEQYF.

This clone appeared many times. This rearrangement joins TRBV7-2 to TRBJ2-1, with 9 bases matching TRBD1. Germline lookup yields CDR1 SGHTA and CDR2 FQGNSA. V lost 5 bases, J lost 9 bases, and 8 bases stayed unmatched. The CDR3 runs 14 residues. The CDR3 coding sequence is TGTGCCAGCAGCCAAGGGACAGGGTGGGTTGAGCAGTTCTTC. This gives the protein CASSQGTGWVEQFF.

The chain has TRBV18 and TRBJ2-7, with 9 bases lining up with TRBD1. V was clipped by 3 bases and J by 2 bases; unmatched bases: 2. Germline CDR1 KGHSH, CDR2 LQKENI. The CDR3 contains 14 residues. As DNA, the CDR3 is TGTGCCAGCTCACCGGGACAGGGAGCCTACGAGCAGTACTTC. It yields the protein CASSPGQGAYEQYF.

This clone has only a few counts. The CDR3 is CASMMAGILRSQHF. The CDR3 nucleotides read TGTGCCAGCATGATGGCCGGGATTCTCCGGTCCCAGCATTTT. The gene calls are TRBV12-3 or TRBV12-4 and TRBJ1-5; D gene ambiguous. This CDR3 contains 14 residues. V was cut by 7 bases and J by 11 bases, with 21 bases left in between.

This clone was found many times. V is TRBV7-2 and J is TRBJ2-1; possibly TRBD2 for D (5 bases). CDR3 length: 14 amino acids. CDR1 SGHTA and CDR2 FQGNSA come from the germline V gene. The V gene lost 3 bases and the J gene lost 4 bases, with 10 bases spanning the gap. The CDR3: CASSFRRGYNEQFF. In DNA form, the CDR3 reads TGTGCCAGCAGCTTTCGTCGGGGTTACAATGAGCAGTTCTTC.

This clone occurred many times. The chain employs TRBV11-1 and TRBJ1-1; D is ambiguous. V dropped 2 bases and J dropped 1 base, with 14 bases sitting between them. Germline V gives CDR1 SGHAT, CDR2 FQDESV (reference sequence). The CDR3 runs to 16 residues. This CDR3 reads CASSLNFGLSNTEAFF. DNA for the CDR3: TGTGCCAGCAGCTTAAATTTTGGCTTATCGAACACTGAAGCTTTCTTT.

This clone appeared many times. The chain is built from TRBV4-3 and TRBJ2-2; D gene uncertain. Germline lookup yields CDR1 LGHNA and CDR2 YSLEER. V lost 1 base and J 8 bases, leaving 17 bases between the germline ends. CDR3 size: 16 residues. In DNA, the CDR3 is TGCGCCAGCAGCCAAGTGGGAAGGGTTTGGTCGGGGGAGCTGTTTTTT. Translating gives CASSQVGRVWSGELFF.

The chain is built from TRBV7-9 and TRBJ1-3, with 7 bases identical to TRBD1. This CDR3 is built from 15 residues. Germline V gives CDR1 SEHNR, CDR2 FQNEAQ (reference sequence). Trimming took 5 bases from V and 0 from J; bases not matched to a gene: 4. CDR3 DNA sequence: TGTGCCAGCAGCCGGGGACAGAGCTCTGGAAACACCATATATTTT. It specifies CASSRGQSSGNTIYF.

This clone was seen repeatedly, ten times or more. J is TRBJ2-7 and V is TRBV20-1; D may correspond to TRBD1 or TRBD2 (5 bases each). V was trimmed by 4 bases and J by 7 bases, leaving 20 bases between them. Germline CDR1 reads DFQATT; CDR2 reads SNEGSKA (reference sequence). The CDR3 runs to 14 residues. The CDR3 region is CSAKKRGFGEEQYF. The CDR3 DNA reads as TGCAGTGCTAAAAAACGGGGCTTTGGTGAGGAGCAGTACTTC.

This clone showed up many times. The rearrangement links TRBV30 to TRBJ1-5; D is undetermined. The CDR3 totals 14 residues. V lost 1 base, J lost 0 bases, and 7 bases lay in between. From germline, CDR1 is GTSNPN and CDR2 SVGIG (reference sequence). The CDR3 protein is CAWSGVYSNQPQHF. CDR3 nucleotide sequence: TGTGCCTGGAGTGGAGTGTATAGCAATCAGCCCCAGCATTTT.

About this clone itself: This could be a read error, since a much larger clone is one nucleotide away. CDR3: CASSLGQAVEQYF. CDR3 nucleotide sequence: TGTGCCAGCAGCTTGGGGCAGGCCGTCGAGCAGTACTTC. The rearrangement joins TRBV5-6 to TRBJ2-7, with D unresolved. V was trimmed by 0 bases and J by 6 bases, leaving 10 bases between them. The CDR3 is made up of 13 amino acids. The germline gives CDR1 SGHDT, CDR2 YYEEEE.